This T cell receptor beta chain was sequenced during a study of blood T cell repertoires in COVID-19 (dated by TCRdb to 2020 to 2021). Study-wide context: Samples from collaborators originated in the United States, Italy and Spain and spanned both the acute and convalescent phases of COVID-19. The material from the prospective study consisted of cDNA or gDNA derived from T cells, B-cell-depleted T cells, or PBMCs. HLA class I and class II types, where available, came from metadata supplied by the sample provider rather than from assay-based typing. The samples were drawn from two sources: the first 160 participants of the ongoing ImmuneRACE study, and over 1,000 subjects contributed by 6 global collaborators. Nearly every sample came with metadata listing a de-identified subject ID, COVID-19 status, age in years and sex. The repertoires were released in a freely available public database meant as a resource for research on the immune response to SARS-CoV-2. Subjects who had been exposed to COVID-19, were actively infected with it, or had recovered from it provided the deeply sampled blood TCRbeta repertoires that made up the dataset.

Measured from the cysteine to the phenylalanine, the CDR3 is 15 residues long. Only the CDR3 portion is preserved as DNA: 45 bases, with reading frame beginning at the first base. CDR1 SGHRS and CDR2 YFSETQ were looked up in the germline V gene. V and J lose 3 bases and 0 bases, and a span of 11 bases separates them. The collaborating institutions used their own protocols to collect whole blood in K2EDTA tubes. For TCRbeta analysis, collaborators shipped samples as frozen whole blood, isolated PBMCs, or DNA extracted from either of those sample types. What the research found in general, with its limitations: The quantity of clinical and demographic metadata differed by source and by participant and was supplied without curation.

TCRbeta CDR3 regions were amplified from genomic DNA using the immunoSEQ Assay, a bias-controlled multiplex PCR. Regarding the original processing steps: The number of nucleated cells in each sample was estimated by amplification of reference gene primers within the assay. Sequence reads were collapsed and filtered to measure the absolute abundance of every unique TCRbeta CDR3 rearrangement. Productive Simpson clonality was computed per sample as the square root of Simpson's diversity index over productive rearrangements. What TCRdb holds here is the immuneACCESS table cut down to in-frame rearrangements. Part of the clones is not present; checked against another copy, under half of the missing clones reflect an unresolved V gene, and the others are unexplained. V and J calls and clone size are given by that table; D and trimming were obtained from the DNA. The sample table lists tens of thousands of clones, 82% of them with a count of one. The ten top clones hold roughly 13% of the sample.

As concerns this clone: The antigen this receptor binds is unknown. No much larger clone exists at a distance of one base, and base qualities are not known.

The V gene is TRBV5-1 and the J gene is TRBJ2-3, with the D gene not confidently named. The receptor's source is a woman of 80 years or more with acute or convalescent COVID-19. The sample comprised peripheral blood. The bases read TGCGCCAGCAGCTACAGAAAAGATAGCACAGATACGCAGTATTTT. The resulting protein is CASSYRKDSTDTQYF.